This T cell receptor (beta chain) was recovered during a study of T cells in Graves' hyperthyroidism and ophthalmopathy (dated 2019 in TCRdb). Looking at the study overall: Peripheral blood samples were taken at initial diagnosis, before any treatment was given. To identify TCR V-J signatures that set the groups apart, the researchers used a discovery cohort of roughly 100 patients, made up of approximately 43 with Graves' ophthalmopathy and approximately 57 with stable Graves' hyperthyroidism. After sampling, hyperthyroidism patients received methimazole starting at 30 mg daily, and ophthalmopathy patients received high-dose intravenous methylprednisolone. An independent validation cohort of about 20 hyperthyroidism patients and approximately 16 patients who later progressed to ophthalmopathy tested prospective prediction of ophthalmopathy. TCR Vbeta CDR3 sequencing of some 140 peripheral blood samples (around 45 ophthalmopathy, some 75 hyperthyroidism and approximately 17 progressor patients) is reported in the paper. The study also compared thyroid tissue and blood T-cell repertoires from roughly six Graves' hyperthyroidism patients. The 100 or so discovery patients were divided at random into training and test sets in a 7:3 ratio. What the study reported, not specific to this receptor: No statistical method was used to fix the sample size in advance, and group allocation was not hidden from the investigators. Most expanded thyroid clonotypes (frequency above 0.001) were also found in blood, which suggests that blood repertoires may mirror thyroid immune responses. During validation, the model predicted progression to ophthalmopathy a median of around 7 months ahead of onset, with almost 71% sensitivity and 72% to 80% specificity. In cross-validation, a model built on a 13 V-J signature told ophthalmopathy apart from stable hyperthyroidism with just under 90% sensitivity and about 81% specificity, and in testing the same model reached 80%/75%.

The TCR beta CDR3 regions were amplified from RNA transcripts. The first round of RT-PCR for the TCR CDR3 was performed with the HTBI primer set and the Qiagen OneStep RT-PCR kit. Libraries were constructed in a second round of multiplex PCR, after which size selection and purification were performed. Libraries were sequenced paired-end with 100 bp reads on an Illumina HiSeq2000. The original methods were these. Raw data were processed with SOAPnuke, discarding reads with adapters, uncalled bases, mean Phred below 15, or no exact constant-primer or identifier match. High-quality paired reads were merged using COPE v1.2.5, and each unique nucleotide sequence was defined as a clonotype. MiTCR v1.1 was used to align clonotypes to the IMGT TRBV, TRBD and TRBJ reference segments. Analysis was restricted to V-J combinations with a frequency above 0.0001, which covered roughly 99% of repertoires. A TCS score was defined as the ratio of F50 (clonal expansion) to E x V (chaos), with BLOSUM62-based TCRdist applied between CDR3 peptides within each V-J. Welch's t-statistics and random forest reduced around 510 V-J features to 13, which were used in a naive Bayes classifier (R e1071). The Morisita-Horn index was used to measure how similar the thyroid and blood repertoires were. TCRdb redid the processing of the public reads, applying fastp at Q25 and MiXCR, and retained in-frame beta chains. CDR3 protein duplicates are merged, each entry listing the most common genes and DNA. These V and J calls originate from TCRdb's pipeline instead of the authors' own analysis. Counted in this sample were fewer than 650,000 distinct CDR3 sequences; about 15% of them appeared once. Over 3.5% of the sample is held by the ten biggest clonotypes.

This clonotype has at least ten counts. Its antigen is unknown. No much larger clone is present one base from it, and per-base qualities are unavailable. Ophthalmopathy patients had moderately to severely active disease, Clinical Activity Score of at least 3, NOSPECS grade of at least 4, and duration under 3 months. Patients with uncontrolled infections, other autoimmune diseases, pregnancy or lactation were excluded. Clinical symptoms, serum thyroxine and TRAb, thyroid ultrasound, and orbital computed tomography formed the basis for the diagnoses. Ficoll-Paque density gradient centrifugation was used to isolate PBMCs from approximately 10 ml of fresh peripheral blood. Total RNA was extracted with Trizol reagent, and quality was checked on an Agilent 2100 Bioanalyzer. CDR1 is given as MDHEN and CDR2 as SYDVKM, both from the germline V gene. Measured from the cysteine to the phenylalanine, the CDR3 is 13 residues long. Left in the record is the CDR3 DNA by itself, 39 bases read in frame from the first base. V gives up 6 bases and J gives up 5 bases, and the segment between their germline ends measures 14 bases.

Sequencing was done on a sample of blood. The chain is assembled from TRBV28 and TRBJ2-7; no D gene is confidently identified. This TCR was sampled from a woman aged 40 to 55 with Graves' ophthalmopathy. The CDR3 is CASSSPGWNEQYF. The DNA is as follows: TGTGCCAGCAGCTCCCCTGGGTGGAACGAGCAGTACTTC.